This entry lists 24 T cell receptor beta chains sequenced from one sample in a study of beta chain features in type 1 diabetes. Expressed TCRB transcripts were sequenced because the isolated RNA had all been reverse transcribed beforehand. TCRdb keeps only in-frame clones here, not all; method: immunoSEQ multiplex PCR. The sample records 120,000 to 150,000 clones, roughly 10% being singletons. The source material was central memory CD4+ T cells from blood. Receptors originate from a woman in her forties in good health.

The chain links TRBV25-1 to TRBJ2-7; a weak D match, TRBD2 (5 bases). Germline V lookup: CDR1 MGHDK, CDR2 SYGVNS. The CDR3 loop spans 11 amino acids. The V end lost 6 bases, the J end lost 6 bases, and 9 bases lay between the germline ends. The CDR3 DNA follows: TGTGCCAGCAGGGAGGTCGGCGAGCAGTACTTC. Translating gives CASREVGEQYF.

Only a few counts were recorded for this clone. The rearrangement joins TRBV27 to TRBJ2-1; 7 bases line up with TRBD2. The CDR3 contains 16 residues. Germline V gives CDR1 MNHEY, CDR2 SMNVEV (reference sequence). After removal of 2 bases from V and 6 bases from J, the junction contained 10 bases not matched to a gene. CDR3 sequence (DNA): TGTGCCAGCAGTTTACTAGCGGCTAAGCGGGGCAATGAGCAGTTCTTC. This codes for CASSLLAAKRGNEQFF.

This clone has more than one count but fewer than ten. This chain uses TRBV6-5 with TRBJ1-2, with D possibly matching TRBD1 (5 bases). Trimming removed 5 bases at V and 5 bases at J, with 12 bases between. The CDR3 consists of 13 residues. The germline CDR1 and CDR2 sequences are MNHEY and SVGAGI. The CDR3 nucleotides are TGTGCCAGCAGTCCTCCGGGGGGATATGGCTACACCTTC. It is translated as CASSPPGGYGYTF.

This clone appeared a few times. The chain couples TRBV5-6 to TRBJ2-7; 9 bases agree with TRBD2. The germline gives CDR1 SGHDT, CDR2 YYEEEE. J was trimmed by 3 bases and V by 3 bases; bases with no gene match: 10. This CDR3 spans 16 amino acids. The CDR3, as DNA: TGTGCCAGCAGCTCCGGGGGAGCGGGGGGTATCTACGAGCAGTACTTC. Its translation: CASSSGGAGGIYEQYF.

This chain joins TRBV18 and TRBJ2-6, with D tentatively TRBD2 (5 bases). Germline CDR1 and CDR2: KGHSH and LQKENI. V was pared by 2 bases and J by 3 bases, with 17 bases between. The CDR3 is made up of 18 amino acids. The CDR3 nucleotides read TGTGCCAGCTCACCAATCCGCCTGAGAGAGGGTGGGGCCAACGTCCTGACTTTC. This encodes CASSPIRLREGGANVLTF.

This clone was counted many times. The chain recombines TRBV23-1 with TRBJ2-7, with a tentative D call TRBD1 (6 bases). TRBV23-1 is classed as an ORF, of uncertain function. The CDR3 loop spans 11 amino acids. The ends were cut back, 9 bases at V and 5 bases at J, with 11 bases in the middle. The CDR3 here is CARGARHEQYF. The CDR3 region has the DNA TGCGCCAGGGGGGCACGGCACGAGCAGTACTTC.

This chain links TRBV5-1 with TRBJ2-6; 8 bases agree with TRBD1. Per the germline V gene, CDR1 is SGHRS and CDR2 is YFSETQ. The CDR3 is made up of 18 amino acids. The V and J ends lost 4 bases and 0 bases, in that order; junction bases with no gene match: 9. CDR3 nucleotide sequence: TGCGCCAGCAGCACACCGACAGGGGTGAGCTCTGGGGCCAACGTCCTGACTTTC. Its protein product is CASSTPTGVSSGANVLTF.

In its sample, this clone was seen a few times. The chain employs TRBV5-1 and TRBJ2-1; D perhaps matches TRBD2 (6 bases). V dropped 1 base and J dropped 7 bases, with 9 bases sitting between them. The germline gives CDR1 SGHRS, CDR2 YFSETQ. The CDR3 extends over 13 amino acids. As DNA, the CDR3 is TGCGCCAGCAGCTTGCCAGGGAGGAATGAGCAGTTCTTC. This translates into CASSLPGRNEQFF. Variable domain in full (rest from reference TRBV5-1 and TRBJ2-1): KAGVTQTPRYLIKTRGQQVTLSCSPISGHRSVSWYQQTPGQGLQFLFEYFSETQRNKGNFPGRFSGRQFSNSRSEMNVSTLELGDSALYLCASSLPGRNEQFFGPGTRLTVL.

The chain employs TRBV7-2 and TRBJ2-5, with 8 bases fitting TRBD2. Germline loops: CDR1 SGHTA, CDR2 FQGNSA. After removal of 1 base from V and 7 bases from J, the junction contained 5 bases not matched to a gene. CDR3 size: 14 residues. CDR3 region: CASSLEAGARTQYF. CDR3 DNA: TGTGCCAGCAGCTTAGAAGCGGGAGCCAGGACCCAGTACTTC.

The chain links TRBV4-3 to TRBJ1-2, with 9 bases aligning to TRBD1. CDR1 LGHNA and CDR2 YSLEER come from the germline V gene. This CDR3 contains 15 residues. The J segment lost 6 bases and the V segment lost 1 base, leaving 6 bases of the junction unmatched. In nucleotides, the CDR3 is TGCGCCAGCAGCCAAGGGGGGACAGGGACGGATGGCTACACCTTC. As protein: CASSQGGTGTDGYTF.

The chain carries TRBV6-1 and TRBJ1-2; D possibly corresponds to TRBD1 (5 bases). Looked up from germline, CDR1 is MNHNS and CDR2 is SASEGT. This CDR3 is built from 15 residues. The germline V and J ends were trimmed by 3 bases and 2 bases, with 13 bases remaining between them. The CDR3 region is CASSEARGANYGYTF. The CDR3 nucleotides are TGTGCCAGCAGTGAGGCACGCGGGGCCAACTATGGCTACACCTTC.

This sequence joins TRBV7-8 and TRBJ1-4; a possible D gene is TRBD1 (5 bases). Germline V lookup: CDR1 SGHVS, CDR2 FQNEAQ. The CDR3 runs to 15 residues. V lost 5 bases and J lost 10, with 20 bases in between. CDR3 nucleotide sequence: TGTGCCAGCAGCCCAGACGATGCGACGCAGGGAAAACTGTTTTTT. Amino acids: CASSPDDATQGKLFF. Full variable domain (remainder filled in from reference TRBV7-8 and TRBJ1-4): GAGVSQSPRYKVAKRGQDVALRCDPISGHVSLFWYQQALGQGPEFLTYFQNEAQLDKSGLPSDRFFAERPEGSVSTLKIQRTQQEDSAVYLCASSPDDATQGKLFFGSGTQLSVL.

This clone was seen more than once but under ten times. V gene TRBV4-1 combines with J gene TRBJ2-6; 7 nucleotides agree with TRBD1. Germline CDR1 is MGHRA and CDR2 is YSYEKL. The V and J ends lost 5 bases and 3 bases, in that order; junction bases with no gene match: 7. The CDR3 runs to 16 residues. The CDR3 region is CASSTPGGDGANVLTF. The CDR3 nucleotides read TGCGCCAGCAGCACCCCAGGGGGTGATGGGGCCAACGTCCTGACTTTC.

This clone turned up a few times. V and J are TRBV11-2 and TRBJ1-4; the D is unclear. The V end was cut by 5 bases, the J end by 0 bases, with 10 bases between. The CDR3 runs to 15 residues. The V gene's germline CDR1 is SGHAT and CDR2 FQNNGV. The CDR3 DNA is TGTGCCAGCAGCCCAGGAGGAACAACTAATGAAAAACTGTTTTTT. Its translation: CASSPGGTTNEKLFF.

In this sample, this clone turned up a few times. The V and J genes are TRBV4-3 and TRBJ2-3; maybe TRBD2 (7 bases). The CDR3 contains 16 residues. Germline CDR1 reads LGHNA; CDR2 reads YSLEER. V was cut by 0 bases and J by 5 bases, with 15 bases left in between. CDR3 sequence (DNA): TGCGCCAGCAGCCAAGATCCGGGGGGCCGTGTAGATACGCAGTATTTT. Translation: CASSQDPGGRVDTQYF.

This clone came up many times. The CDR3 loop reads CASSFGTGYEKLFF. DNA for the CDR3: TGTGCCAGCAGCTTCGGGACAGGGTACGAAAAACTGTTTTTT. The chain uses TRBV7-9 and TRBJ1-4; 9 nucleotides align to TRBD1. V trimming: 3 bases; J trimming: 8 bases; junction bases outside the gene matches: 4. The germline CDR1 and CDR2 sequences are SEHNR and FQNEAQ (reference sequence). CDR3 length equals 14 residues.

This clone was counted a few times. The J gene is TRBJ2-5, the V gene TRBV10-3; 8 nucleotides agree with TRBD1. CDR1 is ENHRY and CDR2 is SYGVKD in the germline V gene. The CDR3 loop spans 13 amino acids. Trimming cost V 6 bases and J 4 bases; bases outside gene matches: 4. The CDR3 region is CAIRAGGGETQYF. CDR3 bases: TGTGCCATCAGGGCAGGGGGCGGAGAGACCCAGTACTTC.

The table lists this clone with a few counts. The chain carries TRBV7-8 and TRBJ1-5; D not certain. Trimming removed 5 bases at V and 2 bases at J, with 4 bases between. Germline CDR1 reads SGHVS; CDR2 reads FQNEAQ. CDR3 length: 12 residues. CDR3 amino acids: CASSPGNQPQHF. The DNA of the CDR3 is TGTGCCAGCAGCCCCGGCAATCAGCCCCAGCATTTT. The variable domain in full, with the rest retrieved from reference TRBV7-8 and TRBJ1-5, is GAGVSQSPRYKVAKRGQDVALRCDPISGHVSLFWYQQALGQGPEFLTYFQNEAQLDKSGLPSDRFFAERPEGSVSTLKIQRTQQEDSAVYLCASSPGNQPQHFGDGTRLSIL.

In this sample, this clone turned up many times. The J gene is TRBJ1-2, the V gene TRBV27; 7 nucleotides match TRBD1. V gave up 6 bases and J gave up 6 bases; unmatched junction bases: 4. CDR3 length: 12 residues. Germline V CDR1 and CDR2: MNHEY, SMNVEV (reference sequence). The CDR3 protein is CASRRTGDGYTF. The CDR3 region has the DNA TGTGCCAGCAGACGTACAGGGGATGGCTACACCTTC.

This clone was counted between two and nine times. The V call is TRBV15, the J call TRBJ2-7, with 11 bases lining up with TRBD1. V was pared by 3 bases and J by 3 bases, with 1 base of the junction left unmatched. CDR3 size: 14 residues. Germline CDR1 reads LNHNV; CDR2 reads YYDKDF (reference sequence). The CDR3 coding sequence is TGTGCCACCAGCAGGGGGACAGGGGGCTACGAGCAGTACTTC. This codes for CATSRGTGGYEQYF.

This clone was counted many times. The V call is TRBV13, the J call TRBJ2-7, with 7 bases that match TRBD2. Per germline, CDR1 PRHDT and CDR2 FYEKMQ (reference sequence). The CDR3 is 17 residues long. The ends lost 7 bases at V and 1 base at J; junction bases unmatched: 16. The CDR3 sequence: CASKPPLIGGGSYEQYF. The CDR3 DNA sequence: TGTGCCAGCAAACCTCCTCTGATTGGCGGGGGATCCTACGAGCAGTACTTC.

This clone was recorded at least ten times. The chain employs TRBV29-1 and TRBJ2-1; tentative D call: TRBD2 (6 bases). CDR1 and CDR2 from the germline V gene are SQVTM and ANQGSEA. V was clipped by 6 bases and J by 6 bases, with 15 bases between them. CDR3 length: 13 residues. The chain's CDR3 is CSVMDYPSNEQFF. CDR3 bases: TGCAGCGTGATGGACTACCCTTCCAATGAGCAGTTCTTC.

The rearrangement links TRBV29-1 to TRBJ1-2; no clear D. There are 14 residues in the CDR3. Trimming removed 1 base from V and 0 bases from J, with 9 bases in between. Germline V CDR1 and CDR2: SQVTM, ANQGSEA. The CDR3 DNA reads TGCAGCGTTGAAGTACGGGGAGCTAACTATGGCTACACCTTC. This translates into CSVEVRGANYGYTF. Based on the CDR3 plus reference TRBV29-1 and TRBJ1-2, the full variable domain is SAVISQKPSRDICQRGTSLTIQCQVDSQVTMMFWYRQQPGQSLTLIATANQGSEATYESGFVIDKFPISRPNLTFSTLTVSNMSPEDSSIYLCSVEVRGANYGYTFGSGTRLTVV.

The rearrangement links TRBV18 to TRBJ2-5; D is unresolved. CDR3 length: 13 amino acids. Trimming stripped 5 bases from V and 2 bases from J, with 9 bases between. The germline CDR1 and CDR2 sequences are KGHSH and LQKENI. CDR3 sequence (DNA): TGTGCCAGCTCAGAGGCGCAGCAAGAGACCCAGTACTTC. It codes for CASSEAQQETQYF.